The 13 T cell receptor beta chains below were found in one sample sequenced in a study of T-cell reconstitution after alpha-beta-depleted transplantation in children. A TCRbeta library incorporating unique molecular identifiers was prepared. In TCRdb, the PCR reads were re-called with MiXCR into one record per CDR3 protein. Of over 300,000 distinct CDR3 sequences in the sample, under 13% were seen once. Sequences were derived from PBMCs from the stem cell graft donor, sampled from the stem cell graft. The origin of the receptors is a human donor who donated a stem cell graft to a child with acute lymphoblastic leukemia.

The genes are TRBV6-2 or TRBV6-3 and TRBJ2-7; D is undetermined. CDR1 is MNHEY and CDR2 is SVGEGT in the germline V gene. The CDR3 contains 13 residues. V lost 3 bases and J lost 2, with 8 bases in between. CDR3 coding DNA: TGTGCCAGCAGTTATACGGTTACCTACGAGCAGTACTTC. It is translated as CASSYTVTYEQYF.

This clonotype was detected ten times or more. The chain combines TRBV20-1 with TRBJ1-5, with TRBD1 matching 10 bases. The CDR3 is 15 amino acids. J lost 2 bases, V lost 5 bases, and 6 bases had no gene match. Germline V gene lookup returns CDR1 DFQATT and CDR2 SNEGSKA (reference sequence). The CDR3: CSAPLGTGGNQPQHF. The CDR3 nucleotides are TGCAGTGCTCCTTTAGGGACAGGGGGCAATCAGCCCCAGCATTTT.

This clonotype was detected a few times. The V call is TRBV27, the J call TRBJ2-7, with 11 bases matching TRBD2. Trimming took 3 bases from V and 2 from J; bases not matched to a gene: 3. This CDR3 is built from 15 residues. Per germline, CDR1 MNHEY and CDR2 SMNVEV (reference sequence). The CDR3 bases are TGTGCCAGCAGTTTGCTAGCGGGAGGTCCCTACGAGCAGTACTTC. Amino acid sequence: CASSLLAGGPYEQYF.

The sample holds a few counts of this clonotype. The chain's CDR3 is CSAREDILNTEAFF. In nucleotides, the CDR3 is TGCAGTGCTAGAGAGGACATATTGAACACTGAAGCTTTCTTT. V gene TRBV20-1 combines with J gene TRBJ1-1; D might be TRBD1 (5 bases). Trimming took 0 bases from V and 0 from J, leaving 8 bases between them. The germline V gene encodes CDR1 DFQATT and CDR2 SNEGSKA (reference sequence). This CDR3 comprises 14 residues.

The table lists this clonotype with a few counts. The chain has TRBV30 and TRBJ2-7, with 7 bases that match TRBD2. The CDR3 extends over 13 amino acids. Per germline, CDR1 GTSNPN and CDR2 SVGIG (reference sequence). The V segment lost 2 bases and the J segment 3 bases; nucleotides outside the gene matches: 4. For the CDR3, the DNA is TGTGCCTGGAGTAAAGGACTAGACTACGAGCAGTACTTC. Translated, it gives CAWSKGLDYEQYF.

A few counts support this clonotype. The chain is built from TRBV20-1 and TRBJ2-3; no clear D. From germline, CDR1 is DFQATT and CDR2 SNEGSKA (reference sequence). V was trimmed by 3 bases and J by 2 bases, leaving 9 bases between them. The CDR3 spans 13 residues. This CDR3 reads CSARQQPTDTQYF. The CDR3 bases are TGCAGTGCTAGGCAACAGCCCACAGATACGCAGTATTTT.

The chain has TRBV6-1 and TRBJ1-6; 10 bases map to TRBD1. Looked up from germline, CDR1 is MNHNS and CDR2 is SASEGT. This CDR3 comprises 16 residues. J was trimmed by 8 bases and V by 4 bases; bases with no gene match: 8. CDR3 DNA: TGTGCCAGCAGTGCACAGACAGGGGGCCCCTATTCACCCCTCCACTTT. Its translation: CASSAQTGGPYSPLHF.

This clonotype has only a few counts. CDR3 sequence: CATSDFRQGGDTQYF. CDR3 nucleotides: TGTGCCACCAGTGATTTCAGGCAGGGAGGAGATACGCAGTATTTT. V usage is TRBV24-1 and J usage is TRBJ2-3, with a weak D call TRBD2 (6 bases). V shed 1 base and J shed 5 bases, with 12 bases lying between them. CDR3 size: 15 residues. Germline V gene sequence: CDR1 KGHDR, CDR2 SFDVKD.

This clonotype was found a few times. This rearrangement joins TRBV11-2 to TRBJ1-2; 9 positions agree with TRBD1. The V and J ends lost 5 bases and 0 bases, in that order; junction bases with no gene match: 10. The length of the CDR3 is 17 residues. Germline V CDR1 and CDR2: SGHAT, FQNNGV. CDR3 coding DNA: TGTGCCAGCAGCGGGCGGGACAGGGACCTAGCTAACTATGGCTACACCTTC. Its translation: CASSGRDRDLANYGYTF.

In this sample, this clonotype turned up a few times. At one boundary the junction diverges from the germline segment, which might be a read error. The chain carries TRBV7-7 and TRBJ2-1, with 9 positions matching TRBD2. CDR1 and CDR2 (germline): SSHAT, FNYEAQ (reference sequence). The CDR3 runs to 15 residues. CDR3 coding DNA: TGTGCTAGCAGCAAGAGGGCGGGAGGGCCTGATGAGCAGTTCTTC. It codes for CASSKRAGGPDEQFF.

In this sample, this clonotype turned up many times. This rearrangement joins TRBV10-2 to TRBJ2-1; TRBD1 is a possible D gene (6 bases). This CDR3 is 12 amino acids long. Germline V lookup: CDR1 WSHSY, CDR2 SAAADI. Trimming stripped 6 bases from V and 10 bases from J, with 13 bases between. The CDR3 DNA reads TGCGCCAGCAGAGAACCCGGGACAGAGCAGTTCTTC. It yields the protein CASREPGTEQFF.

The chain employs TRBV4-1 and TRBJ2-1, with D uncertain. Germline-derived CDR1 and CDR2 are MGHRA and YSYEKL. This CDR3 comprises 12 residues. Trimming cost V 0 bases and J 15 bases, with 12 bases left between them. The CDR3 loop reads CASSQDHPAPFF. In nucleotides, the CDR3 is TGCGCCAGCAGCCAAGATCATCCCGCGCCGTTCTTC.

The CDR3 bases are TGTGCCAGCAGTTACTACAGCGGGAGCTCCTACAATGAGCAGTTCTTC. Protein product: CASSYYSGSSYNEQFF. The chain is built from TRBV6-2 or TRBV6-3 and TRBJ2-1; 8 nucleotides match TRBD2. Germline loops: CDR1 MNHEY, CDR2 SVGEGT. Trimming removed 1 base from V and 0 bases from J; junction bases left unmatched: 2. The CDR3 runs 16 residues.